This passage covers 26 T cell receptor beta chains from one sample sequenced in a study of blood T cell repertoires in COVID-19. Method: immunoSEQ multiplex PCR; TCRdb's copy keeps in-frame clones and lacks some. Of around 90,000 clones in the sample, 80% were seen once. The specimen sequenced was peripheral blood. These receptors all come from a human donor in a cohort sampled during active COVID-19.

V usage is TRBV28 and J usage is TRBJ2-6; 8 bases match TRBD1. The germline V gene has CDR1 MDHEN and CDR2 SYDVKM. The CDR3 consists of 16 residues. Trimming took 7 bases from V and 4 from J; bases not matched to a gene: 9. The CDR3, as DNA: TGTGCCAGCAAGAGACAGGGGCAAAGGGGGGCCAACGTCCTGACTTTC. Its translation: CASKRQGQRGANVLTF.

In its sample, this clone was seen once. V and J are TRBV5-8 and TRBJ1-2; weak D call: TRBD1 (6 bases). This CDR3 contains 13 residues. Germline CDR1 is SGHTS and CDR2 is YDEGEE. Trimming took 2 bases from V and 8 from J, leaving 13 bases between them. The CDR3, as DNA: TGTGCCAGCAGCTTACAGGGAGTTTCAGGCTACACCTTC. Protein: CASSLQGVSGYTF.

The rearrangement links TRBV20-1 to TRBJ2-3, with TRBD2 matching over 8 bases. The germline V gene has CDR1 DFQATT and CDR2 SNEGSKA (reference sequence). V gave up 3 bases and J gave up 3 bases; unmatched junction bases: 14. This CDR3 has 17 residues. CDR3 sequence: CSASGTGASGSTDTQYF. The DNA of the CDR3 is TGCAGTGCTAGTGGGACTGGGGCTAGCGGGTCTACAGATACGCAGTATTTT.

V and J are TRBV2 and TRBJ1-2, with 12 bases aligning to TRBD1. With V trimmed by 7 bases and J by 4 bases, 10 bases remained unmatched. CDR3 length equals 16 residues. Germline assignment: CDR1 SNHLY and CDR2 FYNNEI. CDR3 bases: TGTGCCAGCAAGGGGACAGGGGGCCCCAAAACCTATGGCTACACCTTC. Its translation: CASKGTGGPKTYGYTF.

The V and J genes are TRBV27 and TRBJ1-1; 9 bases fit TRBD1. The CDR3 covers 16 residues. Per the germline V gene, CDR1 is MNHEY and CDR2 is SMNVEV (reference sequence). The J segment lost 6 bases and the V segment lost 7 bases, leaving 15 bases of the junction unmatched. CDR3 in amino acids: CASTLRFTGGMAEAFF. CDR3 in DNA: TGTGCCAGCACCTTAAGGTTTACAGGGGGCATGGCTGAAGCTTTCTTT.

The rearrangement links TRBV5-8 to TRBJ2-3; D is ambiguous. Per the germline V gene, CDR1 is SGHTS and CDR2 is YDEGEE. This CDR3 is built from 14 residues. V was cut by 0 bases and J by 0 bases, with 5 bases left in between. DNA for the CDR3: TGTGCCAGCAGCTTGGCCAGTAGCACAGATACGCAGTATTTT. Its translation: CASSLASSTDTQYF. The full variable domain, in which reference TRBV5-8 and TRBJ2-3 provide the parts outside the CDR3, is EAGVTQSPTHLIKTRGQQATLRCSPISGHTSVYWYQQALGLGLQFLLWYDEGEERNRGNFPPRFSGRQFPNYSSELNVNALELEDSALYLCASSLASSTDTQYFGPGTRLTVL.

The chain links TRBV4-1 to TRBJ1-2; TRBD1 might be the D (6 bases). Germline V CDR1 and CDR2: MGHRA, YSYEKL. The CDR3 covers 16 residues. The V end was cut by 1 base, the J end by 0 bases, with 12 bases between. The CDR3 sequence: CASSQVTGLANYGYTF. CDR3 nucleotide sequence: TGCGCCAGCAGCCAAGTTACAGGGCTAGCTAACTATGGCTACACCTTC.

The CDR3 DNA follows: TGCAGCGTTGAAGTTATGACAGGGGGTTCCTACGAGCAGTACTTC. It translates to CSVEVMTGGSYEQYF. V and J are TRBV29-1 and TRBJ2-7; TRBD1 matches at 9 bases. After removal of 1 base from V and 1 base from J, the junction contained 5 bases not matched to a gene. The CDR3 totals 15 residues. Germline V gene lookup returns CDR1 SQVTM and CDR2 ANQGSEA.

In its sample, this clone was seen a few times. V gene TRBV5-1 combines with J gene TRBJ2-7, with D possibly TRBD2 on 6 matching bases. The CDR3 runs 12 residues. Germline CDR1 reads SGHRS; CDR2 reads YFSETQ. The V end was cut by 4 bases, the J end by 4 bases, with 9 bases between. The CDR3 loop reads CASSAGTYEQYF. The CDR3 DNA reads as TGCGCCAGCAGCGCCGGGACTTACGAGCAGTACTTC.

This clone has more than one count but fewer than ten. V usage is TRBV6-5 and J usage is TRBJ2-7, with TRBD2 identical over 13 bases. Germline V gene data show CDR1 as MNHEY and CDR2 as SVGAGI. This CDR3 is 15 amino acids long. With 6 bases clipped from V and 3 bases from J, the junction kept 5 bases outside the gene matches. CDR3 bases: TGTGCCAGCAGGACACTAGCGGGAGGGGGCTACGAGCAGTACTTC. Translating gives CASRTLAGGGYEQYF.

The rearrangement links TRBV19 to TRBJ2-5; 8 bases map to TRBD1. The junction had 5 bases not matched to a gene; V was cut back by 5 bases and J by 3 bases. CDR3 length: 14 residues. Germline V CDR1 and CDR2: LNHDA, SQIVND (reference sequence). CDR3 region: CASSPGTGKETQYF. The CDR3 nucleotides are TGTGCCAGTAGTCCCGGGACAGGAAAAGAGACCCAGTACTTC.

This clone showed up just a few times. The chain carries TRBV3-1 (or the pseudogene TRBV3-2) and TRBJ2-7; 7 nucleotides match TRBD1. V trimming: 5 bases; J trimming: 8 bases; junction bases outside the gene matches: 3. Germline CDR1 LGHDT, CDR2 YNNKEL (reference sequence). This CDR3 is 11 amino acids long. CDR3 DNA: TGTGCCAGCAGCGGGGGACAGCAGCAGTACTTC. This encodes CASSGGQQQYF.

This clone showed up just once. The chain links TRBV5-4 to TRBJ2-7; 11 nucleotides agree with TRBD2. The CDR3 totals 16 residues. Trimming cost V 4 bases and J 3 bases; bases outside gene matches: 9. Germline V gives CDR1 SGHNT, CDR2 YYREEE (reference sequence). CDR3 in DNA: TGTGCCAGCAGCCCCGGGACTAGCGGTAAATACTACGAGCAGTACTTC. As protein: CASSPGTSGKYYEQYF.

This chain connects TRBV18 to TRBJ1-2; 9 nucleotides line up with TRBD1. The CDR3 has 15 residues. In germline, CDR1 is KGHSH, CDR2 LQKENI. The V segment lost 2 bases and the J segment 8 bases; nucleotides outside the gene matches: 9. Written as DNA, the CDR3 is TGTGCCAGCTCACCAGAGACAGGGGGTGGTCGCGGCTACACCTTC. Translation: CASSPETGGGRGYTF.

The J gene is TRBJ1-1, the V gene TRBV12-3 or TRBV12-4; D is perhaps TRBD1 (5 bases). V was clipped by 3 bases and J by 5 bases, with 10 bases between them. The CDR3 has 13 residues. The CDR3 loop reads CASSFRGRTEAFF. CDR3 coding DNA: TGTGCCAGCAGTTTTAGGGGCCGGACTGAAGCTTTCTTT.

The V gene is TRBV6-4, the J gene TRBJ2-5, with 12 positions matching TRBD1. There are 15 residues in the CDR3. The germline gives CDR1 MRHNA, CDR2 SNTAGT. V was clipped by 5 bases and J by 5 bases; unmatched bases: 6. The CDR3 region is CASSSGTGGTETQYF. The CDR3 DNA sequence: TGTGCCAGCAGTTCCGGGACAGGGGGCACCGAGACCCAGTACTTC.

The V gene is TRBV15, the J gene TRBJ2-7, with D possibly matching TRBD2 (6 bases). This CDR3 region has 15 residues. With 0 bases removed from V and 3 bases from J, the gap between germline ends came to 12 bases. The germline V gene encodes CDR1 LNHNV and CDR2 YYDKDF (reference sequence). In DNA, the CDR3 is TGTGCCACCAGCAGAGACATAGGAGGGAGCTACGAGCAGTACTTC. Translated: CATSRDIGGSYEQYF.

The DNA for the CDR3 is TGTGCCAGCAGTCGGGGAGGGTACGGGGCCAACGTCCTGACTTTC. It specifies CASSRGGYGANVLTF. V usage is TRBV3-1 (or the pseudogene TRBV3-2) and J usage is TRBJ2-6; the match to TRBD2 covers 7 bases. With 6 bases clipped from V and 4 bases from J, the junction kept 6 bases outside the gene matches. The CDR3 is 15 residues long. Germline V gene lookup returns CDR1 LGHDT and CDR2 YNNKEL (reference sequence).

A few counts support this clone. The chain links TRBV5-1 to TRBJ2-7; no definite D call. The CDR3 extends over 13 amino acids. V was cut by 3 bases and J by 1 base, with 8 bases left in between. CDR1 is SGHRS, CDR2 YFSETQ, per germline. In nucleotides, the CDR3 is TGCGCCAGCAGCTCTGGCCCTTCCTACGAGCAGTACTTC. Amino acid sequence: CASSSGPSYEQYF.

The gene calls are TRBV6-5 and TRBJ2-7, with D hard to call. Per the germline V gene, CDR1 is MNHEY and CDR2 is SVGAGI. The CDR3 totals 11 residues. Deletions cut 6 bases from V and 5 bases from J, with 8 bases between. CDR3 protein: CASRQSDEQYF. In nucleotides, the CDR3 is TGTGCCAGCAGGCAGAGCGACGAGCAGTACTTC.

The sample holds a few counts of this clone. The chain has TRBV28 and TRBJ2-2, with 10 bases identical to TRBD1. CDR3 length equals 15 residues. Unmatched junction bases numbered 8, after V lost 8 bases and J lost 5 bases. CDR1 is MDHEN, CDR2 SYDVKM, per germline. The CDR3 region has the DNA TGTGCCAGCGCCACCTCGGGACAGGGGACCGGGGAGCTGTTTTTT. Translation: CASATSGQGTGELFF.

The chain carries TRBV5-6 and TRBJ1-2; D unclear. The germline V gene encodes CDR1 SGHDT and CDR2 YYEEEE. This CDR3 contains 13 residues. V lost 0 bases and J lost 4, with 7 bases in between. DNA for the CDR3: TGTGCCAGCAGCTTGGCGGAGGGCTATGGCTACACCTTC. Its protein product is CASSLAEGYGYTF.

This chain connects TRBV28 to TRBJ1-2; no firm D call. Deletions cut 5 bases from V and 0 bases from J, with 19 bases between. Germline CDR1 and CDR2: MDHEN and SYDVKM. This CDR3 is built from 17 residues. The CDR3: CASSAPTLTLANYGYTF. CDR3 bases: TGTGCCAGCAGTGCCCCGACTCTAACCCTAGCTAACTATGGCTACACCTTC.

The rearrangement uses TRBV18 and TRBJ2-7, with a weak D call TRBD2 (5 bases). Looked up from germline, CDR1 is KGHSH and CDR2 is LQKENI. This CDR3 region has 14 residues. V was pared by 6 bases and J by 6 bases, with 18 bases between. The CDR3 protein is CASSPISPRAEQYF. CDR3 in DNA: TGTGCCAGCTCGCCGATAAGCCCGCGGGCCGAGCAGTACTTC.

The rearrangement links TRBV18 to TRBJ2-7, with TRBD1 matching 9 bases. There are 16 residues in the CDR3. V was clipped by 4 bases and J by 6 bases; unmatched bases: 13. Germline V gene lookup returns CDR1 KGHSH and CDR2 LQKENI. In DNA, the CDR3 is TGTGCCAGCTCACGTAGTGTGGACAGGGGAGGGTTCGAGCAGTACTTC. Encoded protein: CASSRSVDRGGFEQYF.

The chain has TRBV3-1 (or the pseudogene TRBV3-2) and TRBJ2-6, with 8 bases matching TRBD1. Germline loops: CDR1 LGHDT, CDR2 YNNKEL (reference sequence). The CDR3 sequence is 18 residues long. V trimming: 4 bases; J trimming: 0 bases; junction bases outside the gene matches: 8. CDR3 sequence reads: CASSPYWTGSSGANVLTF. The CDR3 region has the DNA TGTGCCAGCAGCCCATACTGGACAGGGAGCTCTGGGGCCAACGTCCTGACTTTC.